The clone carrying this T cell receptor beta chain showed up just a few times. Its antigen is as yet unknown. TCRdb re-analysed the RT-PCR reads in MiXCR, keeping a single row per CDR3 protein. Of 500,000 to 550,000 distinct CDR3 sequences listed, roughly 25% are singletons. These data are taken from a study of response to subunit inactivated influenza vaccine. The V and J ends lost 1 base and 8 bases respectively, with 12 bases between them. Germline CDR1 is SGHNT and CDR2 is YYREEE (reference sequence). CDR3 length: 13 amino acids. Broader study findings: It was the authors' suggestion that each seasonal influenza vaccination recruits few new T cells.

The same data also contributed to another study, on T cells expressing NK-cell markers. That investigation notes: 5'RACE template switching with UMIs produced the TCR beta cDNA. Restriction of sorting to alpha-beta TCR T cells was accomplished in several experiments using an anti-gamma-delta TCR antibody. The share of CD8+ T cells held by dominant NKG2C+ clonotypes was 1.0-7.0% in several donors. There were several donors in whom these clonotypes also led the CD3+CD56-NKG2C+ fraction.

The TCR comes from a man between 45 and 60 years old who received an inactivated influenza vaccine. V usage is TRBV5-4 and J usage is TRBJ1-2; D may be TRBD1 (6 bases). Sequenced material: CD4+ T cells sorted from PBMCs, taken roughly 13 days after vaccination. DNA of the CDR3: TGTGCCAGCAGCTTGACAGGGTTGGAGGGCTACACCTTC. It specifies CASSLTGLEGYTF.